This T cell receptor beta chain was identified during a study of radiotherapy plus CTLA-4 blockade in lung cancer. Clones were sequenced by immunoSEQ multiplex PCR, and TCRdb holds only the in-frame ones, with some missing. Among around 29,000 clones listed, approximately 78% were seen once. V was clipped by 5 bases and J by 4 bases, with 17 bases between them. The CDR3 loop spans 15 amino acids. Germline V gives CDR1 SEHNR, CDR2 FQNEAQ (reference sequence). This clone was found a few times. Receiving focal radiation plus CTLA-4 blockade with ipilimumab were patients who had chemo-refractory metastatic non-small-cell lung cancer.

The source of this sequence is a human donor with non-small cell lung cancer that progressed on radiotherapy plus ipilimumab. The sample here was peripheral blood, taken from a patient treated with radiotherapy plus ipilimumab. The rearrangement links TRBV7-9 to TRBJ1-1; maybe TRBD1 (5 bases). DNA for the CDR3: TGTGCCAGCAGCCCAATGGGGGGAGTGGTCACTGAAGCTTTCTTT. This gives the protein CASSPMGGVVTEAFF.